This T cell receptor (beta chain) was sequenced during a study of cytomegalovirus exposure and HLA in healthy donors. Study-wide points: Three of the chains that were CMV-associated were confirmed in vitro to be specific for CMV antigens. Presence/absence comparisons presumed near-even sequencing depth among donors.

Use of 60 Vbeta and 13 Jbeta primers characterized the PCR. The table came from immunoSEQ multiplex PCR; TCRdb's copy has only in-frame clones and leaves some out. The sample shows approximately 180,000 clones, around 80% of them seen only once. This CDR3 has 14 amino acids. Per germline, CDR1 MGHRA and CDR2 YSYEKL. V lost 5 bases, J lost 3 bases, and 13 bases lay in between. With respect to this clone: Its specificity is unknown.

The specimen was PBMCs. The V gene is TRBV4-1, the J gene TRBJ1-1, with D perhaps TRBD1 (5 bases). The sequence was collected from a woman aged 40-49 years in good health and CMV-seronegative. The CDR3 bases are TGCGCCAGCAGCAAAATTCCGGGGGACACTGAAGCTTTCTTT. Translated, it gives CASSKIPGDTEAFF.